This is a list of T cell receptor beta chains from one sample in a study of blood T cell repertoires in COVID-19. The repertoire was sequenced with immunoSEQ multiplex PCR; TCRdb's copy has only in-frame clones and lacks some. The sample yields under 500,000 clones, about 89% seen once. Sequencing used peripheral blood. The receptors here all came from a woman in her 30s with acute or convalescent COVID-19. Each CDR3 is given with its conserved first and last residue. Fields, in order: V gene, D gene, J gene, CDR3 length, clone size, CDR3 DNA, CDR3 protein. A D gene is named only where the DNA matches it firmly. Rows give clone size only sometimes, using once, few, many, or a class for an expanded clone.

>TRBV7-3|.|TRBJ1-1|15|.
TGTGCCAGCAGCTTATTCCCGACACCGAACACTGAAGCTTTCTTT
CASSLFPTPNTEAFF
>TRBV29-1|.|TRBJ1-1|14|.
TGCAGCGTTCTAGTACGGGGGTCTGTCACTGAAGCTTTCTTT
CSVLVRGSVTEAFF
>TRBV30|.|TRBJ2-7|16|.
TGTGCCTGGAGTTCCCAATCCCCTAGGCACTCCTACGAGCAGTACTTC
CAWSSQSPRHSYEQYF
>TRBV11-2|.|TRBJ1-1|13|once
TGTGCCAGCAGCTCTAGTGGGGGCCGTGAAGCTTTCTTT
CASSSSGGREAFF
>TRBV2|.|TRBJ1-5|15|many
TGTGCCAGCAGTCTAGGGGGTGAGGGCAATCAGCCCCAGCATTTT
CASSLGGEGNQPQHF
>TRBV27|TRBD1|TRBJ1-2|15|.
TGTGCCAGCAGTCCGGGGACAGGGGGCGCAAGGGGCTACACCTTC
CASSPGTGGARGYTF
>TRBV10-3|.|TRBJ1-5|14|.
TGTGCCATCAGTGAAGGGACGGGGGATCAGCCCCAGCATTTT
CAISEGTGDQPQHF
>TRBV6-1|TRBD1|TRBJ1-1|16|.
TGTGCCAGCAGAGAATTTCCGGGACAGGAGAACACTGAAGCTTTCTTT
CASREFPGQENTEAFF
>TRBV6-2/TRBV6-3|TRBD1|TRBJ2-5|15|.
TGTGCCAGCAGTTATTTGACAGGGGCGGCGGAGACCCAGTACTTC
CASSYLTGAAETQYF
>TRBV19|.|TRBJ2-6|13|.
TGTGCCAGTTTGAGCCGTGGGGCCAACGTCCTGACTTTC
CASLSRGANVLTF
>TRBV5-8|.|TRBJ2-3|15|.
TGTGCCAGCAGCGGGGGGTACCTTGGCACAGATACGCAGTATTTT
CASSGGYLGTDTQYF
>TRBV6-1|.|TRBJ1-4|14|.
TGTGCCAGCAGTGAGAAGGGGCGCGGTGAAAAACTGTTTTTT
CASSEKGRGEKLFF
>TRBV5-1|TRBD1|TRBJ2-1|15|.
TGCGCCAGCAGCTCATGGACAGGGGGAAGGGATGAGCAGTTCTTC
CASSSWTGGRDEQFF
>TRBV6-5|.|TRBJ1-1|14|once
TGTGCCAGCAACCTTAGGGGCGTGAACACTGAAGCTTTCTTT
CASNLRGVNTEAFF
>TRBV19|TRBD2|TRBJ2-1|16|.
TGTGCCAGTAGCGAGCGGGGGTATACTTCCTACAATGAGCAGTTCTTC
CASSERGYTSYNEQFF
>TRBV4-1|TRBD1|TRBJ2-1|15|.
TGCGCCAGCAGCCAAGAGAGACAGGGCTCCAATGAGCAGTTCTTC
CASSQERQGSNEQFF
>TRBV4-1|.|TRBJ1-2|15|.
TGCGCCAGCAGCCAAGAAGTCGCCGGGGGTAGAGGGTACACCTTC
CASSQEVAGGRGYTF
>TRBV27|.|TRBJ1-5|15|.
TGTGCCAGCAGTTTATCTTGGCCCAATAATCAGCCCCAGCATTTT
CASSLSWPNNQPQHF